This T cell receptor beta chain was captured by sequencing in a study of beta chain features in type 1 diabetes. Study details: No age, gender or cell yield differences were seen between patients and healthy donors.

Sequenced material consisted of expressed TCRB transcripts (all of the isolated RNA was reverse transcribed). This table comes from immunoSEQ multiplex PCR, and its TCRdb copy is limited to in-frame clones, with some not included. Here the sample spans tens of thousands of clones, under 35% being singletons. This clone was seen only a few times. Its antigen is unidentified. Regarding the study as a whole: Shorter templates might be favored by PCR, equally in patients and controls.

Germline trimming cut 1 base from V and 6 bases from J; bases unmatched to any gene: 7. There are 14 residues in the CDR3. CDR1 is GTSNPN and CDR2 is SVGIG in the germline V gene (reference sequence). V gene TRBV30 combines with J gene TRBJ2-7, with 9 bases matching TRBD1. The sequence derives from a woman in her late teens or twenties in good health. The sequencing sample was made of stem cell memory CD4+ T cells from blood. CDR3 nucleotide sequence: TGTGCCTGGAGTGCCCTAGGACAGGGGTTCGAGCAGTACTTC. This codes for CAWSALGQGFEQYF. The variable domain in full, with the rest retrieved from reference TRBV30 and TRBJ2-7, is SQTIHQWPATLVQPVGSPLSLECTVEGTSNPNLYWYRQAAGRGLQLLFYSVGIGQISSEVPQNLSASRPQDRQFILSSKKLLLSDSGFYLCAWSALGQGFEQYFGPGTRLTVT.